The clone carrying this T cell receptor (beta chain) has a count of ten or more. Its specificity is unknown. The data stem from a study of blood T cells in healthy people across ages. Findings and limits, study-wide: The study could not conclusively compare naive and antigen-experienced cells, given its unsorted PBMCs. Naive CD4+ cells and diversity were both higher in long-lived donors than in aged donors.

For the second PCR, which ran for roughly 6 to 12 cycles, a sample-barcoded 5' primer and a J-beta primer mix were used. All cDNA molecules were each tagged by a template-switch adaptor with 12 random nucleotides. TCRdb independently ran MiXCR on the 5' RACE reads; one entry per CDR3 protein. The sample has about 1.6 million distinct CDR3 sequences; about 35% are singletons. The V end was cut by 6 bases, the J end by 3 bases, with 15 bases between. In germline, CDR1 is SQVTM, CDR2 ANQGSEA. The CDR3 consists of 13 residues. This sequence originates from a woman younger than 45 in good health. The sample consisted of blood. This chain links TRBV29-1 with TRBJ2-7, with D possibly matching TRBD1 (5 bases). CDR3 DNA: TGCAGCGTCGCGACAGTGCTTAGCTACGAGCAGTACTTC. Its translation: CSVATVLSYEQYF.